This TCR beta chain derives from a study of control samples from healthy donors and cancer patients. Germline V CDR1 and CDR2: SNHLY, FYNNEI. The CDR3 has 17 residues. A word on this clone: The junction departs from the called germline gene at one end, perhaps through a read error.

Sequencing used immunoSEQ multiplex PCR; TCRdb keeps in-frame clones, though not all of them. The table lists some 130,000 clones, about 95% of them singletons. The source of this sequence is a man in his thirties or forties in good health. The sample comprised blood. V usage is TRBV2 and J usage is TRBJ2-1; D tentatively fits TRBD1 or TRBD2 (6 bases each). CDR3 sequence (DNA): TGTGCCGGCAGCTCGGCAAGGGGGATTGGGGGAGGACATGAGCAGTTCTTC. Translating it yields CAGSSARGIGGGHEQFF.